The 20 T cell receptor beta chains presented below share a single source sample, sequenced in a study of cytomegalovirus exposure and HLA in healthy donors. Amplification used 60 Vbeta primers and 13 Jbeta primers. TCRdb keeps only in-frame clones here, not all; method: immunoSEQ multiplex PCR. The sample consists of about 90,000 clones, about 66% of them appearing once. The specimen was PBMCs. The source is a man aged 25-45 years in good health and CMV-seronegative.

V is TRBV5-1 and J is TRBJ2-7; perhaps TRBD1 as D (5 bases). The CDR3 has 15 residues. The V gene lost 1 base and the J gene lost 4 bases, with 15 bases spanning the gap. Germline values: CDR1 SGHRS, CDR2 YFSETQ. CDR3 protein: CASSLSRETSYEQYF. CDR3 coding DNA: TGCGCCAGCAGCTTGAGCAGGGAAACTTCTTACGAGCAGTACTTC.

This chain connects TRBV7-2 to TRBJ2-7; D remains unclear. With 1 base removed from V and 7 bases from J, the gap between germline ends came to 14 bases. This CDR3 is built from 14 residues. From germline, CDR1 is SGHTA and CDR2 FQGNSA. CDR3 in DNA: TGTGCCAGCAGCTTAGAGGCAGGCACGTGGGAGCAGTACTTC. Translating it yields CASSLEAGTWEQYF.

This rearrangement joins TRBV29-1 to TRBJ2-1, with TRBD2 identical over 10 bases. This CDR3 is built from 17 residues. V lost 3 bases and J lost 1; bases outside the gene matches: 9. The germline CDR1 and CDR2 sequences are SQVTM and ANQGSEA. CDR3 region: CSVEGLAPHHSYNEQFF. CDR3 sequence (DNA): TGCAGCGTTGAGGGACTAGCGCCACACCATTCCTACAATGAGCAGTTCTTC.

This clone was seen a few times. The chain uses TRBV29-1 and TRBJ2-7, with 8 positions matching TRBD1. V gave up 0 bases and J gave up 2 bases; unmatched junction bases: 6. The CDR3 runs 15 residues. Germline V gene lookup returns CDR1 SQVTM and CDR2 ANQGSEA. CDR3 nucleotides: TGCAGCGTTGAAGATCGGGACAGGCCTACCTACGAGCAGTACTTC. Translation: CSVEDRDRPTYEQYF.

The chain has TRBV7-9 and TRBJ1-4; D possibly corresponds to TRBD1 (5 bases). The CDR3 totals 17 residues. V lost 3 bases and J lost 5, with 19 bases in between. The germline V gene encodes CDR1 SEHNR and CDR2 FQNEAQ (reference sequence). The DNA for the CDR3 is TGTGCCAGCAGCTTTTCCTTCGGCAGGGAAGAAAATGAAAAACTGTTTTTT. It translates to CASSFSFGREENEKLFF.

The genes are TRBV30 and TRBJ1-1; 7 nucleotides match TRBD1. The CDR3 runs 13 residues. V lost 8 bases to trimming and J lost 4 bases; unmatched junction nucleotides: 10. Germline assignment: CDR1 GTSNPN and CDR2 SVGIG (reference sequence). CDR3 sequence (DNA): TGTGCCGGAGCCAGGGGGGAATCCACTGAAGCTTTCTTT. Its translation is CAGARGESTEAFF.

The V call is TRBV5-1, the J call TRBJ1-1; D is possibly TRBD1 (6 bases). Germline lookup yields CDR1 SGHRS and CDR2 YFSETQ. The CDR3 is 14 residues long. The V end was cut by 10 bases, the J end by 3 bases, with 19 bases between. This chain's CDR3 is CASNRQAGDTEAFF. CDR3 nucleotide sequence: TGCGCCTCCAACCGACAGGCGGGGGACACTGAAGCTTTCTTT.

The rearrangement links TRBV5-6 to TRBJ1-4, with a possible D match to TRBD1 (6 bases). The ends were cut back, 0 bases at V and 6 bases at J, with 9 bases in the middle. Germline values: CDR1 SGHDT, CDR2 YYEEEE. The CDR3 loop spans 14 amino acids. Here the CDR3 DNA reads TGTGCCAGCAGCTTGGGCAGGGGAGATGAAAAACTGTTTTTT. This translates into CASSLGRGDEKLFF.

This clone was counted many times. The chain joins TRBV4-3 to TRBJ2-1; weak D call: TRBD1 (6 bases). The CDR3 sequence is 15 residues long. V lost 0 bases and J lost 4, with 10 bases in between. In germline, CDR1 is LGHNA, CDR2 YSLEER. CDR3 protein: CASSQEGARYNEQFF. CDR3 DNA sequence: TGCGCCAGCAGCCAAGAGGGGGCGAGGTACAATGAGCAGTTCTTC.

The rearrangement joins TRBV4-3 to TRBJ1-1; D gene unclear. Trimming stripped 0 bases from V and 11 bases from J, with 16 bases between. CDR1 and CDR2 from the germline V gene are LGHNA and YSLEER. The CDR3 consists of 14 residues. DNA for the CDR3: TGCGCCAGCAGCCAAGATCGGGGTGGTTTTGGGGCTTTCTTT. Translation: CASSQDRGGFGAFF.

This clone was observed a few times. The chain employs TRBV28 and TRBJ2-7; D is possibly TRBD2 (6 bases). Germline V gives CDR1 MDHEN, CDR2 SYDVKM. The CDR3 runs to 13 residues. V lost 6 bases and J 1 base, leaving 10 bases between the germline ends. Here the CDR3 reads CASSLGGSYEQYF. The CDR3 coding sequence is TGTGCCAGCAGCCTGGGGGGATCCTACGAGCAGTACTTC. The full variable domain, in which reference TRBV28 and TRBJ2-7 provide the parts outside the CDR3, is DVKVTQSSRYLVKRTGEKVFLECVQDMDHENMFWYRQDPGLGLRLIYFSYDVKMKEKGDIPEGYSVSREKKERFSLILESASTNQTSMYLCASSLGGSYEQYFGPGTRLTVT.

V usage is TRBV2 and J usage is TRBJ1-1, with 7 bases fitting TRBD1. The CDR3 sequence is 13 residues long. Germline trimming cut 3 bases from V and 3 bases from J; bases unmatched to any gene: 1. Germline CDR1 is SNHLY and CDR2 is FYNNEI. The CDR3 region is CASSDRGDTEAFF. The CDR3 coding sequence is TGTGCCAGCAGTGACAGGGGGGACACTGAAGCTTTCTTT.

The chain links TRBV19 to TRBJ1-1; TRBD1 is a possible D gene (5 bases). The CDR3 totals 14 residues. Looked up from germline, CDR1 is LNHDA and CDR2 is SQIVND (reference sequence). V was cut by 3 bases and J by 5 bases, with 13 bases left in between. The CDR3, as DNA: TGTGCCAGTAGTATCGATTGGGGCAAAACTGAAGCTTTCTTT. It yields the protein CASSIDWGKTEAFF.

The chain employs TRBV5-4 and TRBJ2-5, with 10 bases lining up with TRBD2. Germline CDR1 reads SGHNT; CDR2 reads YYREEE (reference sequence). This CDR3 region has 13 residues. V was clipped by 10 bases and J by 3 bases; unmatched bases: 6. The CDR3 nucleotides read TGTGCCTTTCAAGCGGGGGGGGAAGAGACCCAGTACTTC. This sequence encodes CAFQAGGEETQYF. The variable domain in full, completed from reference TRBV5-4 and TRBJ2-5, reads ETGVTQSPTHLIKTRGQQVTLRCSSQSGHNTVSWYQQALGQGPQFIFQYYREEENGRGNFPPRFSGLQFPNYSSELNVNALELDDSALYLCAFQAGGEETQYFGPGTRLLVL.

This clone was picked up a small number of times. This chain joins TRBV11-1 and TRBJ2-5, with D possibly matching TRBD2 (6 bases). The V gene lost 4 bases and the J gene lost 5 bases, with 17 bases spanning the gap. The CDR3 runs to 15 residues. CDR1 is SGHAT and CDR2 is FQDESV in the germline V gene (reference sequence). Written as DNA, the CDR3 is TGTGCCAGCAGCTCCGAATTTATTGGAGGGGAGACCCAGTACTTC. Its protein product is CASSSEFIGGETQYF.

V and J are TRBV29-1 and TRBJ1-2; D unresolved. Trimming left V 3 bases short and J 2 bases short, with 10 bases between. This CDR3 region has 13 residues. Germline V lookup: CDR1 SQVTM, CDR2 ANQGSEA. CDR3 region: CSVDQERNYGYTF. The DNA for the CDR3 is TGCAGCGTTGATCAGGAGCGGAACTATGGCTACACCTTC.

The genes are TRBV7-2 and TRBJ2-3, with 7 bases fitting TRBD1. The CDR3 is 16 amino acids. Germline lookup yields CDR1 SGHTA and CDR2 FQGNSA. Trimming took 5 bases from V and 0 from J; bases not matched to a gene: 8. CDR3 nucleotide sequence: TGTGCCAGCAGCCAAAGACAGGGTCGGAGCACAGATACGCAGTATTTT. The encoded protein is CASSQRQGRSTDTQYF.

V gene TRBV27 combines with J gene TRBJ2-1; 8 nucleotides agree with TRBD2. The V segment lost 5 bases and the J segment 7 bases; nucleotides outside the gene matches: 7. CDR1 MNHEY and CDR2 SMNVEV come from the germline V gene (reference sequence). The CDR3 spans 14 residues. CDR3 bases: TGTGCCAGCAGTGAGCGGGAGATAGGAAATGAGCAGTTCTTC. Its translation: CASSEREIGNEQFF.

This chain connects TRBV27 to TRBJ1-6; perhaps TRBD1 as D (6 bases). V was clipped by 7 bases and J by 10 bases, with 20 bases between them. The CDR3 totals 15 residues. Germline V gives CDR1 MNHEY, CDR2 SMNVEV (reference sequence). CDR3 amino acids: CASKDIQGDHSPLHF. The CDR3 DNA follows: TGTGCCAGCAAAGACATACAGGGAGATCACTCACCCCTCCACTTT.

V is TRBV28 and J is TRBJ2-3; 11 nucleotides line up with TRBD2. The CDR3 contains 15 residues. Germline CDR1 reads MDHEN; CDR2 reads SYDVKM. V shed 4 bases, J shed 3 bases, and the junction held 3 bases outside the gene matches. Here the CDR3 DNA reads TGTGCCAGCAGTTCACTAGCGGGAGAGACAGATACGCAGTATTTT. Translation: CASSSLAGETDTQYF.